A selection of T cell receptor beta chains follows, all from one sample in a study of T cell responses to AZD1222 COVID-19 vaccine. The data were produced by immunoSEQ multiplex PCR, yet TCRdb's version contains in-frame clones alone and is incomplete. The sample holds over 150,000 clones, approximately 90% seen once. This specimen was peripheral blood, taken 28 days after the second AZD1222 dose. All receptors come from an adult who received the AZD1222 COVID-19 vaccine. Each CDR3 is given with its conserved first and last residue. The D gene is left open where the match is weak. Size tells how often a clone was seen (once, few, many) or the class of an expanded clone, and some rows leave it out.

j_call clone_size d_call v_call cdr3_aa cdr3_nt
TRBJ1-5 NA NA TRBV9 CASSGDNNQPQHF TGTGCCAGCAGCGGCGACAATAATCAGCCCCAGCATTTT
TRBJ1-2 NA NA TRBV12-5 CASGLKYWGTGPFRGGYTF TGTGCTAGTGGTTTAAAGTATTGGGGTACCGGACCCTTTCGAGGAGGCTACACCTTC
TRBJ2-7 NA NA TRBV24-1 CATSDPDRFVDEQYF TGTGCCACCAGTGACCCTGACAGGTTTGTGGACGAGCAGTACTTC
TRBJ1-2 NA NA TRBV5-4 CASSLATETGGYTF TGTGCCAGCAGCTTGGCTACAGAAACTGGTGGCTACACCTTC
TRBJ2-2 NA NA TRBV18 CASSLDLTGELFF TGTGCCAGCTCTCTAGACCTCACCGGGGAGCTGTTTTTT
TRBJ2-7 NA TRBD1 TRBV28 CASRTMGQGSNEQYF TGTGCCAGCAGGACGATGGGACAGGGGAGTAACGAGCAGTACTTC
TRBJ1-4 NA NA TRBV6-5 CASGLGGNEKLFF TGTGCCAGCGGATTGGGGGGTAATGAAAAACTGTTTTTT
TRBJ2-7 NA NA TRBV30 CASVRNYEQYF TGTGCCAGCGTACGGAACTACGAGCAGTACTTC
TRBJ1-2 NA NA TRBV6-1 CASSEALRSSWGYTF TGTGCCAGCAGTGAAGCGCTACGGAGTTCCTGGGGCTACACCTTC
TRBJ1-1 NA NA TRBV29-1 CSVEGAGLNTEAFF TGCAGCGTTGAGGGGGCAGGATTGAACACTGAAGCTTTCTTT
TRBJ2-5 NA NA TRBV7-9 CASLLAGTQETQYF TGTGCCAGCCTTTTGGCTGGGACCCAAGAGACCCAGTACTTC
TRBJ1-5 once TRBD1 TRBV19 CASSGTGALYSNQPQHF TGTGCCAGTAGTGGGACAGGCGCACTTTATAGCAATCAGCCCCAGCATTTT
TRBJ1-2 NA NA TRBV19 CASSILTAYGYTF TGTGCCAGTAGTATATTGACAGCCTATGGCTACACCTTC
TRBJ1-4 NA TRBD1 TRBV19 CASSVLGTANEKLFF TGTGCCAGTAGTGTGCTTGGGACAGCTAATGAAAAACTGTTTTTT
TRBJ1-6 NA NA TRBV30 CAWSLFQDRTANSPLHF TGTGCCTGGAGCTTGTTTCAGGACAGAACGGCTAATTCACCCCTCCACTTT
TRBJ2-1 few TRBD2 TRBV6-2/TRBV6-3 CASSYEASGGNEQFF TGTGCCAGCAGTTACGAGGCTAGCGGGGGGAATGAGCAGTTCTTC
TRBJ1-1 NA NA TRBV18 CASSPLDRNTEAFF TGTGCCAGCTCACCTCTCGACAGAAACACTGAAGCTTTCTTT
TRBJ1-4 NA NA TRBV11-2 CASSFLGTWNEKLFF TGTGCCAGCAGCTTCCTCGGGACTTGGAATGAAAAACTGTTTTTT
TRBJ2-2 NA NA TRBV27 CASRTGLLNTGELFF TGTGCCAGCCGGACAGGACTACTGAACACCGGGGAGCTGTTTTTT
TRBJ1-1 NA NA TRBV5-1 CASSFAGDTEAFF TGCGCCAGCAGCTTCGCAGGGGACACTGAAGCTTTCTTT
TRBJ2-1 once NA TRBV4-3 CASSPRPVRATYNEQFF TGCGCCAGCAGCCCACGCCCCGTCAGAGCTACATACAATGAGCAGTTCTTC
TRBJ1-3 NA NA TRBV6-5 CASSYSSNTIYF TGTGCCAGCAGTTATTCCTCAAACACCATATATTTT
TRBJ1-1 few TRBD1 TRBV11-2 CASSSQGGTEAFF TGTGCCAGCAGCTCCCAGGGGGGCACTGAAGCTTTCTTT
TRBJ1-2 NA TRBD1 TRBV5-8 CASSFLDRGPYGYTF TGTGCCAGCAGCTTCTTGGACAGGGGGCCGTATGGCTACACCTTC
TRBJ1-5 few NA TRBV19 CASSTRGERQPQHF TGTGCCAGTAGTACGCGAGGGGAGCGACAGCCCCAGCATTTT
TRBJ2-3 NA NA TRBV29-1 CSVERGRTDTQYF TGCAGCGTTGAGAGGGGACGGACAGATACGCAGTATTTT
TRBJ1-1 NA NA TRBV28 CASSFLDGTEAFF TGTGCCAGCAGTTTCTTGGATGGCACTGAAGCTTTCTTT
TRBJ1-1 NA NA TRBV12-5 CASGFRNTEAFF TGTGCTAGTGGTTTCCGGAACACTGAAGCTTTCTTT
TRBJ2-3 once TRBD2 TRBV6-4 CASSRLAGDTDTQYF TGTGCCAGCAGTAGACTAGCGGGGGACACAGATACGCAGTATTTT
TRBJ1-3 NA NA TRBV10-3 CAISEVSGNTIYF TGTGCCATCAGTGAGGTTTCTGGAAACACCATATATTTT
TRBJ2-3 NA NA TRBV7-2 CASSPDLLGRSDTQYF TGTGCCAGCAGCCCAGACCTTTTAGGGAGGTCAGATACGCAGTATTTT
TRBJ1-2 NA NA TRBV29-1 CSVTPRLARPDSGGYTF TGCAGCGTTACCCCGCGTTTGGCCAGGCCCGACTCGGGTGGCTACACCTTC